The 28 T cell receptor beta chains listed next were all sequenced from one sample in a study of T cells in Graves' hyperthyroidism and ophthalmopathy. Amplification of TCR beta CDR3 regions used RNA as the template. First-round RT-PCR with HTBI primers amplified the TCR CDR3 region. TCRdb re-analysed the multiplex PCR reads in MiXCR, keeping a single row per CDR3 protein. The data hold some 300,000 distinct CDR3 sequences, with roughly 17% observed a single time. Sequenced sample: blood. The receptors stem from a man aged 25-45 years with Graves' hyperthyroidism.

The V gene is TRBV19, the J gene TRBJ2-1, with unresolved D. Germline V lookup: CDR1 LNHDA, CDR2 SQIVND (reference sequence). The V end lost 5 bases, the J end lost 9 bases, and 17 bases lay between the germline ends. The CDR3 totals 14 residues. CDR3 sequence reads: CASSAQREHSEQFF. CDR3 nucleotide sequence: TGTGCCAGTAGTGCCCAAAGGGAACACAGTGAGCAGTTCTTC.

V gene TRBV10-3 combines with J gene TRBJ1-1; D unresolved. The CDR3 length is 14 residues. The germline V gene has CDR1 ENHRY and CDR2 SYGVKD. The V end was cut by 3 bases, the J end by 1 base, with 9 bases between. CDR3 protein: CAISEGPANTEAFF. As DNA, the CDR3 is TGTGCCATCAGTGAAGGCCCAGCGAACACTGAAGCTTTCTTT.

This clonotype has at least ten counts. Here the CDR3 reads CASSESTVTYYGYTF. For the CDR3, the DNA is TGTGCCAGCAGTGAATCGACAGTGACCTACTATGGCTACACCTTC. The chain has TRBV6-1 and TRBJ1-2; D is perhaps TRBD1 (5 bases). The V end lost 2 bases, the J end lost 3 bases, and 13 bases lay between the germline ends. The CDR3 contains 15 residues. Looked up from germline, CDR1 is MNHNS and CDR2 is SASEGT.

With regard to this clonotype: Since a much larger clone is just one base distant, this may be a read error. The chain is built from TRBV2 and TRBJ1-4; 8 nucleotides agree with TRBD1. The CDR3 has 13 amino acids. CDR1 is SNHLY, CDR2 FYNNEI, per germline. CDR3 in amino acids: CPSRTGRSEKLFF. The CDR3 DNA is TGTCCCAGCAGGACAGGGCGAAGTGAAAAACTGTTTTTT.

The rearrangement joins TRBV19 to TRBJ2-7; a weak D match, TRBD1 (5 bases). CDR3 size: 14 residues. Germline lookup yields CDR1 LNHDA and CDR2 SQIVND (reference sequence). V gave up 5 bases and J gave up 0 bases, with 11 bases separating them. The DNA of the CDR3 is TGTGCCAGTAGTGTTTCAGGGTACTCCTACGAGCAGTACTTC. Its translation is CASSVSGYSYEQYF. The entire variable domain, with the rest obtained from reference TRBV19 and TRBJ2-7, is as follows: DGGITQSPKYLFRKEGQNVTLSCEQNLNHDAMYWYRQDPGQGLRLIYYSQIVNDFQKGDIAEGYSVSREKKESFPLTVTSAQKNPTAFYLCASSVSGYSYEQYFGPGTRLTVT.

This clonotype came up many times. The chain couples TRBV29-1 to TRBJ2-7; D gene uncertain. The germline V gene has CDR1 SQVTM and CDR2 ANQGSEA. The ends were cut back, 4 bases at V and 3 bases at J, with 7 bases in the middle. The CDR3 contains 11 residues. This CDR3 reads CSVGGNYEQYF. The CDR3 DNA follows: TGCAGCGTTGGTGGAAACTACGAGCAGTACTTC.

This clonotype was counted only a few times. The chain is built from TRBV18 and TRBJ2-6, with a tentative D call TRBD1 (5 bases). Germline V CDR1 and CDR2: KGHSH, LQKENI. The CDR3 is made up of 17 amino acids. Between the trimmed V and J ends, which lost 3 bases and 4 bases, there was a span of 16 bases. The CDR3 is CASSPRQSLSGANVLTF. The CDR3, as DNA: TGTGCCAGCTCACCGCGACAGAGCCTTTCCGGGGCCAACGTCCTGACTTTC.

Ten or more counts support this clonotype. The chain carries TRBV11-2 and TRBJ2-5; D not certain. This CDR3 is 15 amino acids long. The germline V gene has CDR1 SGHAT and CDR2 FQNNGV. V gave up 1 base and J gave up 1 base, with 10 bases separating them. The CDR3, as DNA: TGTGCCAGCAGCTTAGCCTTCCTACCCCAAGAGACCCAGTACTTC. Its translation is CASSLAFLPQETQYF.

The chain uses TRBV5-1 and TRBJ2-1, with a weak D call TRBD1 (5 bases). The V end lost 4 bases, the J end lost 10 bases, and 12 bases lay between the germline ends. The CDR3 is made up of 12 amino acids. CDR1 is SGHRS and CDR2 is YFSETQ in the germline V gene. This CDR3 reads CASSPTTDEQFF. CDR3 nucleotide sequence: TGCGCCAGCAGCCCCACGACAGACGAGCAGTTCTTC.

Turning to this clonotype: A much larger clone sits a single nucleotide away, making a read error possible. The V and J genes are TRBV5-1 and TRBJ2-5; D uncertain. Deletions cut 0 bases from V and 4 bases from J, with 7 bases between. The CDR3 loop spans 13 amino acids. From germline, CDR1 is SGHRS and CDR2 YFSETQ. The CDR3 nucleotides read TGCGCCAGCAGCTTGGAGATCGGAGAGACCCAGTACTTC. Amino acids: CASSLEIGETQYF.

This clonotype was detected ten times or more. The rearrangement uses TRBV11-2 and TRBJ2-2; TRBD1 aligns across 7 bases. Germline V gene lookup returns CDR1 SGHAT and CDR2 FQNNGV. Trimming took 5 bases from V and 0 from J; bases not matched to a gene: 6. There are 16 residues in the CDR3. The DNA of the CDR3 is TGTGCCAGCAGCCCAAGGGACAGCACGAACACCGGGGAGCTGTTTTTT. Amino acid sequence: CASSPRDSTNTGELFF.

The chain combines TRBV5-1 with TRBJ2-1, with D unclear. V lost 2 bases and J 7 bases, leaving 10 bases between the germline ends. CDR1 and CDR2 (germline): SGHRS, YFSETQ. The CDR3 has 13 residues. The CDR3 DNA reads TGCGCCAGCAGCTTCCAAACCAGGAATGAGCAGTTCTTC. Its protein is CASSFQTRNEQFF.

The sample holds many counts of this clonotype. CDR3 DNA sequence: TGTGCCAGCAGCCAGTCGGGCGGGAGGGTTGGCAATGAGCAGTTCTTC. Its protein product is CASSQSGGRVGNEQFF. This rearrangement joins TRBV3-1 to TRBJ2-1, with 9 positions matching TRBD2. CDR3 length equals 16 residues. Germline V gene sequence: CDR1 LGHDT, CDR2 YNNKEL (reference sequence). Germline trimming cut 3 bases from V and 6 bases from J; bases unmatched to any gene: 9.

This clonotype was recorded many times. J is TRBJ2-7 and V is TRBV12-3 or TRBV12-4; unclear D gene. The CDR3 is 13 residues long. Trimming left V 8 bases short and J 4 bases short, with 15 bases between. DNA for the CDR3: TGTGCCAGCGCCAAGCCTTCCCGTTACGAGCAGTACTTC. This translates into CASAKPSRYEQYF.

This clonotype was observed a handful of times. This chain joins TRBV12-3 or TRBV12-4 and TRBJ2-6, with D perhaps TRBD1 (6 bases). This CDR3 comprises 17 residues. The V end lost 4 bases, the J end lost 0 bases, and 13 bases lay between the germline ends. CDR3 residues: CASSSDRIGSGANVLTF. In nucleotides, the CDR3 is TGTGCCAGCAGTTCCGACAGGATAGGCTCTGGGGCCAACGTCCTGACTTTC.

This clonotype has more than one count but fewer than ten. One end of the junction is discordant with germline, which a read error may explain. The chain has TRBV24-1 and TRBJ1-4; possible D gene TRBD1, 6 bases. The V gene's germline CDR1 is KGHDR and CDR2 SFDVKD. The CDR3 spans 19 residues. The CDR3 nucleotides are TGTGCCACCAGCGATTCCCGCCAAGGGGGAGGCCGCACTAATGAAAAACTGTTTTTT. Protein: CATSDSRQGGGRTNEKLFF.

Comments on this clonotype: A much larger clonotype is one base distant, so this may be a read error. The chain employs TRBV30 and TRBJ1-2, with D uncertain. Germline V gene lookup returns CDR1 GTSNPN and CDR2 SVGIG (reference sequence). Trimming stripped 2 bases from V and 4 bases from J, with 11 bases between. The length of the CDR3 is 13 residues. The CDR3 DNA reads as TGTGCCTGGAGTCCTACCGATATCTATGGCTACACCTTC. Translating it yields CAWSPTDIYGYTF.

This clonotype has ten or more counts. This sequence joins TRBV5-5 and TRBJ2-7; D gene ambiguous. Trimming removed 2 bases from V and 5 bases from J, with 8 bases in between. The germline CDR1 and CDR2 sequences are SGHKS and YYEKEE (reference sequence). The CDR3 has 12 amino acids. CDR3 coding DNA: TGTGCCAGCAGCTTTCTAGGAAACGAGCAGTACTTC. Translating it yields CASSFLGNEQYF.

This clonotype was recorded a few times. V is TRBV19 and J is TRBJ2-3; no clear D gene. CDR1 and CDR2 (germline): LNHDA, SQIVND (reference sequence). The CDR3 loop spans 14 amino acids. Trimming took off 4 bases at V and 2 bases at J, with 10 bases between the two ends. As DNA, the CDR3 is TGTGCCAGTAGTACCTCGGACGCCACAGATACGCAGTATTTT. Its translation: CASSTSDATDTQYF.

This clonotype was detected many times. The chain couples TRBV18 to TRBJ1-2, with 8 bases identical to TRBD1. The CDR3 runs 14 residues. Per the germline V gene, CDR1 is KGHSH and CDR2 is LQKENI. V lost 3 bases, J lost 1 base, and 1 base stayed unmatched. The CDR3 is CASSPGQDNYGYTF. CDR3 nucleotides: TGTGCCAGCTCACCGGGACAGGATAACTATGGCTACACCTTC.

V gene TRBV4-1 combines with J gene TRBJ2-7; 7 bases line up with TRBD1. V was pared by 2 bases and J by 2 bases, with 12 bases of the junction left unmatched. Germline CDR1 reads MGHRA; CDR2 reads YSYEKL. The CDR3 runs to 17 residues. CDR3 DNA: TGCGCCAGCAGCCAATCCGGATTGACAGGGACGACCTACGAGCAGTACTTC. Amino acid sequence: CASSQSGLTGTTYEQYF.

This clonotype was detected ten times or more. This sequence joins TRBV29-1 and TRBJ1-1, with D uncertain. In germline, CDR1 is SQVTM, CDR2 ANQGSEA. This CDR3 has 12 amino acids. V was cut by 3 bases and J by 5 bases, with 10 bases left in between. The CDR3, as DNA: TGCAGCGTTGAGGTGCGGAGGACTGAAGCTTTCTTT. Translating gives CSVEVRRTEAFF.

With regard to this clonotype: This may stem from a read error, because a much larger clone lies one nucleotide away. J is TRBJ1-4 and V is TRBV5-1, with a tentative D call TRBD1 (5 bases). The CDR3 runs 16 residues. Germline-derived CDR1 and CDR2 are SGHRS and YFSETQ. The CDR3 region is CASSWTSLATNDKLFF. The CDR3 DNA is TGCGCCAGCAGCTGGACATCCTTAGCAACTAATGATAAACTGTTTTTT.

This clonotype was counted between two and nine times. The gene calls are TRBV11-1 and TRBJ2-1; D is unclear. The CDR3 consists of 13 residues. Germline CDR1 and CDR2: SGHAT and FQDESV (reference sequence). Trimming stripped 6 bases from V and 3 bases from J, with 9 bases between. The CDR3 DNA follows: TGTGCCAGCAGAGCTACGCTCTACAATGAGCAGTTCTTC. Its translation: CASRATLYNEQFF.

This clonotype was seen repeatedly, ten times or more. This rearrangement joins TRBV20-1 to TRBJ2-7, with unresolved D. Trimming stripped 3 bases from V and 4 bases from J, with 10 bases between. The CDR3 length is 12 residues. Germline CDR1 is DFQATT and CDR2 is SNEGSKA (reference sequence). CDR3 sequence (DNA): TGCAGTGCTAGGGCAGGAACGTACGAGCAGTACTTC. Its protein product is CSARAGTYEQYF.

This clonotype was seen at least ten times. The chain uses TRBV3-1 and TRBJ2-3; TRBD2 agrees at 13 bases. The CDR3 has 19 amino acids. Germline CDR1 LGHDT, CDR2 YNNKEL (reference sequence). V trimming: 5 bases; J trimming: 6 bases; junction bases outside the gene matches: 17. CDR3 loop: CASSEWITGGLAGEDTQYF. The CDR3 DNA is TGTGCCAGCAGCGAGTGGATCACTGGAGGACTAGCGGGAGAGGATACGCAGTATTTT.

V usage is TRBV24-1 and J usage is TRBJ2-1, with TRBD2 matching over 11 bases. The ends lost 6 bases at V and 5 bases at J; junction bases unmatched: 5. Germline-derived CDR1 and CDR2 are KGHDR and SFDVKD. CDR3 size: 15 residues. The CDR3 sequence is CATSLSGLADNEQFF. The CDR3 DNA reads TGTGCCACCAGTTTGTCGGGACTAGCGGACAATGAGCAGTTCTTC.

The chain recombines TRBV7-9 with TRBJ1-6; D gene unclear. Trimming cost V 0 bases and J 5 bases, with 5 bases left between them. The CDR3 is made up of 14 amino acids. Germline-derived CDR1 and CDR2 are SEHNR and FQNEAQ (reference sequence). Here the CDR3 DNA reads TGTGCCAGCAGCTTAGCAATACATAATTCACCCCTCCACTTT. It codes for CASSLAIHNSPLHF. Looking up the rest from reference TRBV7-9 and TRBJ1-6 gives the full variable domain: DTGVSQNPRHKITKRGQNVTFRCDPISEHNRLYWYRQTLGQGPEFLTYFQNEAQLEKSRLLSDRFSAERPKGSFSTLEIQRTEQGDSAMYLCASSLAIHNSPLHFGNGTRLTVT.